This T cell receptor beta chain is from a study of blood T cell repertoires in COVID-19. Study in general: Samples representing acute and convalescent COVID-19 were sourced from the United States, Italy and Spain. Sources were T cells, B-cell-depleted T cells, or PBMCs; the material itself was cDNA or gDNA.

Original handling: Amplification with reference gene primers provided the estimates of nucleated cell counts. Measured with immunoSEQ multiplex PCR; TCRdb has only the in-frame clones, and not every one. V, J and clone size are those of that table, while D and trimming were read from the DNA. The table shows over 200,000 clones, with roughly 80% occurring only once. Trimming stripped 1 base from V and 4 bases from J, with 13 bases between. This CDR3 comprises 16 residues. CDR1 is LGHNA and CDR2 is YNFKEQ in the germline V gene. The receptor was derived from a woman in her seventies with active or convalescent COVID-19. Material for sequencing was peripheral blood. The rearrangement uses TRBV4-2 and TRBJ2-2, with D possibly TRBD2 on 6 matching bases. CDR3 residues: CASSQVGGPGTGELFF. CDR3 sequence (DNA): TGTGCCAGCAGCCAAGTGGGGGGTCCGGGCACCGGGGAGCTGTTTTTT.